This is a list of T cell receptor beta chains from one sample in a study of cytomegalovirus exposure and HLA in healthy donors. This table comes from immunoSEQ multiplex PCR, and its TCRdb copy is limited to in-frame clones, with some not included. This sample contains around 75,000 clones. Sequenced: PBMCs. The receptors shown here come from a man in his forties or fifties in good health and CMV-seronegative. CDR3s include the opening cysteine and the closing phenylalanine or tryptophan. Fields, in order: J gene, V gene, D gene, CDR3 protein, CDR3 DNA. The D gene is left open where the match is weak.

TRBJ2-1 | TRBV6-5 | TRBD2 | CASSTTSGGYNEQFF | TGTGCCAGCAGTACTACTAGCGGGGGGTACAATGAGCAGTTCTTC
TRBJ2-2 | TRBV4-3 | . | CASSQALGPNTGELFF | TGCGCCAGCAGCCAAGCCCTGGGCCCGAACACCGGGGAGCTGTTTTTT
TRBJ1-3 | TRBV9 | TRBD1 | CASSALTGKSGNTIYF | TGTGCCAGCAGCGCTTTGACAGGGAAGTCTGGAAACACCATATATTTT
TRBJ2-7 | TRBV18 | . | CASSPERSLEQYF | TGTGCCAGCTCACCAGAGCGGTCCCTCGAGCAGTACTTC
TRBJ2-7 | TRBV6-1 | . | CASTSGQVMTEQYF | TGTGCCAGCACCTCTGGGCAGGTAATGACCGAGCAGTACTTC
TRBJ2-3 | TRBV9 | TRBD2 | CASSPRLAASTDTQYF | TGTGCCAGCAGCCCGAGACTAGCGGCTAGCACAGATACGCAGTATTTT
TRBJ2-5 | TRBV7-2 | . | CASSLDRTNQETQYF | TGTGCCAGCAGCTTAGACCGGACAAACCAAGAGACCCAGTACTTC
TRBJ2-1 | TRBV29-1 | TRBD2 | CSVLGSKGLAGDGAYNEQFF | TGCAGCGTTCTGGGTTCCAAGGGACTAGCGGGAGATGGGGCCTACAATGAGCAGTTCTTC
TRBJ2-2 | TRBV19 | TRBD2 | CASSDRRAGGYTGELFF | TGTGCCAGTAGCGACCGGCGGGCGGGAGGCTACACCGGGGAGCTGTTTTTT
TRBJ2-7 | TRBV5-4 | TRBD2 | CASSLGGGGSYEQYF | TGTGCCAGCAGCTTGGGTGGGGGGGGTTCCTACGAGCAGTACTTC
TRBJ2-1 | TRBV9 | TRBD2 | CASSAGLAGVGEQFF | TGTGCCAGCAGCGCCGGACTAGCGGGAGTCGGTGAGCAGTTCTTC
TRBJ2-2 | TRBV7-9 | . | CASSLRRGTGELFF | TGTGCCAGCAGCCTCAGGAGGGGCACCGGGGAGCTGTTTTTT
TRBJ2-3 | TRBV27 | . | CASSFHTDTQYF | TGTGCCAGCAGTTTCCACACAGATACGCAGTATTTT
TRBJ2-2 | TRBV30 | . | CAWRVMDRKGTGELFF | TGTGCCTGGAGGGTCATGGACAGAAAAGGCACCGGGGAGCTGTTTTTT
TRBJ1-4 | TRBV11-2 | TRBD1 | CASRRTGGGEKLFF | TGTGCCAGCAGACGAACAGGGGGCGGTGAAAAACTGTTTTTT
TRBJ1-2 | TRBV18 | . | CASSRGESNYGYTF | TGTGCCAGCTCACGTGGAGAGAGTAACTATGGCTACACCTTC
TRBJ1-3 | TRBV14 | . | CASSQAGSHSGNTIYF | TGTGCCAGCAGCCAAGCCGGTAGTCACTCTGGAAACACCATATATTTT
TRBJ2-7 | TRBV6-1 | . | CASSEDSGLSYEQYF | TGTGCCAGCAGTGAAGATTCAGGGCTCTCCTACGAGCAGTACTTC
TRBJ1-4 | TRBV28 | . | CASSFRGGKLFF | TGTGCCAGCAGTTTTCGAGGGGGAAAACTGTTTTTT
TRBJ2-6 | TRBV30 | TRBD1 | CASNRDRNSGANVLTF | TGTGCCTCTAACCGGGACAGGAACTCTGGGGCCAACGTCCTGACTTTC
TRBJ2-7 | TRBV7-2 | . | CASSPLAFSYEQYF | TGTGCCAGCAGCCCGCTCGCGTTCTCCTACGAGCAGTACTTC
TRBJ2-1 | TRBV4-3 | TRBD1 | CASSQDPGQLNEQFF | TGCGCCAGCAGCCAAGACCCGGGACAGCTCAATGAGCAGTTCTTC
TRBJ2-2 | TRBV30 | TRBD1 | CAWSRDRGTNTGELFF | TGTGCCTGGAGTAGGGACAGGGGGACGAACACCGGGGAGCTGTTTTTT
TRBJ1-2 | TRBV5-4 | TRBD1 | CASSFDREMTRSYGYTF | TGTGCCAGCAGCTTTGACAGGGAGATGACTAGGAGCTATGGCTACACCTTC
TRBJ2-2 | TRBV7-9 | TRBD2 | CASRRGLAGAGTGELFF | TGTGCCAGCAGGCGCGGCTTAGCGGGAGCTGGCACCGGGGAGCTGTTTTTT
TRBJ2-7 | TRBV6-1 | TRBD1 | CASSEKGRGNYEQYF | TGTGCCAGCAGTGAGAAAGGCAGGGGGAATTACGAGCAGTACTTC
TRBJ1-1 | TRBV5-3 | . | CARSFSADYEAFF | TGTGCCAGAAGCTTTTCAGCGGACTATGAAGCTTTCTTT
TRBJ2-1 | TRBV5-1 | TRBD2 | CASSKTSGSSYNEQFF | TGCGCCAGCAGCAAGACTAGCGGGAGCTCCTACAATGAGCAGTTCTTC
TRBJ2-5 | TRBV5-1 | . | CASSSQRQEIQYF | TGCGCCAGCAGCTCCCAGCGCCAAGAGATCCAGTACTTC
TRBJ2-7 | TRBV6-1 | TRBD1 | CASSTGGLYEQYF | TGTGCCAGCAGTACAGGGGGTCTCTACGAGCAGTACTTC
TRBJ2-5 | TRBV29-1 | TRBD2 | CSVSAGGQETQYF | TGCAGCGTTTCAGCGGGGGGGCAAGAGACCCAGTACTTC
TRBJ1-3 | TRBV9 | . | CASSELASSGNTIYF | TGTGCCAGCAGCGAATTAGCCAGCTCTGGAAACACCATATATTTT
TRBJ2-2 | TRBV13 | TRBD1 | CASSFGQGATGELFF | TGTGCCAGCAGTTTTGGACAGGGGGCGACCGGGGAGCTGTTTTTT
TRBJ1-2 | TRBV4-3 | TRBD1 | CASSQDVSIRDRAYGYTF | TGCGCCAGCAGCCAAGACGTAAGCATCCGGGACAGAGCCTATGGCTACACCTTC
TRBJ1-5 | TRBV29-1 | TRBD1 | CSVDRDRRSNQPQHF | TGCAGCGTTGATCGGGACAGAAGAAGCAATCAGCCCCAGCATTTT
TRBJ1-2 | TRBV4-1 | . | CASSQDHQQGNFYGYTF | TGCGCCAGCAGCCAAGATCATCAGCAGGGCAACTTCTATGGCTACACCTTC
TRBJ2-7 | TRBV11-2 | . | CASKPRFWSYEQYF | TGTGCCAGCAAACCGAGATTCTGGTCCTACGAGCAGTACTTC
TRBJ2-3 | TRBV9 | TRBD2 | CASRGGYTDTQYF | TGTGCCAGCAGGGGGGGGTACACAGATACGCAGTATTTT
TRBJ1-5 | TRBV28 | TRBD1 | CASSPRQGHQPQHF | TGTGCCAGCAGCCCCAGACAGGGTCATCAGCCCCAGCATTTT
TRBJ2-1 | TRBV4-1 | TRBD2 | CASSQVDMGLASYNEQFF | TGCGCCAGCAGCCAAGTAGACATGGGACTAGCTAGCTACAATGAGCAGTTCTTC
TRBJ1-1 | TRBV2 | TRBD1 | CASSRGLGTGRGNTEAFF | TGTGCCAGCAGCCGCGGATTAGGGACAGGGAGAGGAAACACTGAAGCTTTCTTT
TRBJ2-1 | TRBV11-2 | . | CASSPSETGNNEQFF | TGTGCCAGCAGCCCGTCTGAGACTGGAAACAATGAGCAGTTCTTC
TRBJ1-5 | TRBV18 | . | CASSLGDQPQHF | TGTGCCAGCTCGCTAGGGGATCAGCCCCAGCATTTT
TRBJ2-1 | TRBV7-9 | TRBD2 | CASSLGMASGDYNEQFF | TGTGCCAGCAGCTTAGGGATGGCTAGCGGGGACTACAATGAGCAGTTCTTC
TRBJ2-5 | TRBV23-1 | . | CASSNGTLQETQYF | TGCGCCAGCAGTAACGGGACACTCCAAGAGACCCAGTACTTC
TRBJ2-1 | TRBV7-9 | . | CASSYTGEQFF | TGTGCCAGCAGCTACACGGGTGAGCAGTTCTTC
TRBJ1-4 | TRBV5-6 | . | CASSREGVANEKLFF | TGTGCCAGCAGCCGGGAGGGGGTGGCTAATGAAAAACTGTTTTTT
TRBJ2-7 | TRBV10-3 | . | CAISEAGRGEQYF | TGTGCCATCAGTGAGGCCGGCAGGGGCGAGCAGTACTTC
TRBJ2-3 | TRBV15 | . | CATSTRPGDTDTQYF | TGTGCCACCAGCACGAGACCGGGGGATACAGATACGCAGTATTTT